A selection of T cell receptor beta chains follows, all from one sample in a study of radiotherapy plus CTLA-4 blockade in lung cancer. Produced via immunoSEQ multiplex PCR; TCRdb's table is partial and in-frame only. The repertoire holds about 49,000 clones, about 88% seen once, with 6% to 8.5% in the top ten. Source: peripheral blood, taken from a patient treated with radiotherapy plus ipilimumab. Receptors were obtained from a human donor with non-small cell lung cancer whose response to radiotherapy plus ipilimumab could not be evaluated. CDR3s include the opening cysteine and the closing phenylalanine or tryptophan. D genes are given only for firm matches. Not every row has a clone size; where given, it reads once, few, many or a size class.

D	size	V	J	CDR3	DNA
-	-	TRBV9	TRBJ2-5	CASSLQGDSTPETQYF	TGTGCCAGCAGCCTCCAAGGGGACTCGACTCCGGAGACCCAGTACTTC
TRBD2	-	TRBV10-3	TRBJ2-7	CAISEPTSGRGYEQYF	TGTGCCATCAGTGAGCCAACTAGCGGGAGAGGCTACGAGCAGTACTTC
-	-	TRBV7-4	TRBJ2-2	CASSLPPREENTGELFF	TGTGCCAGCAGCTTACCGCCCAGGGAGGAGAACACCGGGGAGCTGTTTTTT
TRBD1	few	TRBV6-6	TRBJ2-7	CASSRGQGADEQYF	TGTGCCAGCAGCCGAGGGCAGGGGGCGGACGAGCAGTACTTC
TRBD1	-	TRBV7-2	TRBJ1-1	CASSLAGGSTEAFF	TGTGCCAGCAGCTTGGCAGGGGGGTCCACTGAAGCTTTCTTT
TRBD1	-	TRBV19	TRBJ1-3	CASSGDRAGGNTIYF	TGTGCCAGTAGTGGGGACAGGGCTGGAGGAAACACCATATATTTT
-	-	TRBV20-1	TRBJ1-1	CSSDGNTEALF	TGCAGTTCCGACGGGAACACTGAAGCTCTCTTT
-	-	TRBV13	TRBJ2-7	CASSSRQVHYEQYF	TGTGCCAGCAGCTCCAGACAGGTTCACTACGAGCAGTACTTC
-	-	TRBV11-2	TRBJ2-2	CASSLDEYTGELFF	TGTGCCAGCAGCTTAGATGAGTACACCGGGGAGCTGTTTTTT
TRBD2	once	TRBV7-2	TRBJ2-7	CASSLPAGGLEQYF	TGTGCCAGCAGCTTGCCAGCGGGGGGGCTCGAGCAGTACTTC
-	-	TRBV6-7	TRBJ2-3	CASTNSGTFTDTQYF	TGTGCCAGCACCAACTCCGGGACTTTCACAGATACGCAGTATTTT
TRBD1	-	TRBV7-9	TRBJ2-5	CASSLAVTGEETQYF	TGTGCCAGCAGCTTAGCGGTGACAGGGGAAGAGACCCAGTACTTC
TRBD2	once	TRBV7-2	TRBJ2-7	CASSYPGSGRYEQYF	TGTGCCAGCAGCTACCCGGGTAGCGGGAGGTACGAGCAGTACTTC
-	-	TRBV7-2	TRBJ2-1	CASSTRGGNEQFF	TGTGCCAGCAGCACCCGGGGAGGCAATGAGCAGTTCTTC
TRBD2	-	TRBV13	TRBJ2-1	CASSLGFTGGANEQFF	TGTGCCAGCAGCTTAGGCTTCACGGGGGGGGCTAATGAGCAGTTCTTC
-	-	TRBV4-1	TRBJ2-1	CASSHRNEQFF	TGCGCCAGCAGCCACCGCAATGAGCAGTTCTTC
TRBD1	-	TRBV7-2	TRBJ1-4	CASSLVSGGKLFF	TGTGCCAGCAGCTTAGTATCAGGGGGAAAACTGTTTTTT
TRBD1	once	TRBV6-5	TRBJ2-1	CASSSSSGGSYNEQFF	TGTGCCAGCAGTTCTAGCTCAGGGGGCAGCTACAATGAGCAGTTCTTC
TRBD1	-	TRBV18	TRBJ1-2	CASSPRTGEGYTF	TGTGCCAGCTCCCCGAGGACAGGGGAAGGCTACACCTTC
-	few	TRBV11-2	TRBJ1-1	CASSVGGTEAFF	TGTGCCAGCAGCGTCGGGGGCACTGAAGCTTTCTTT
-	once	TRBV2	TRBJ2-1	CASSESRGGVPFVVF	TGTGCCAGCAGTGAAAGTAGGGGAGGCGTCCCTTTCGTAGTCTTC
TRBD1	-	TRBV10-2	TRBJ2-7	CASSEKGQGYYEQYF	TGCGCCAGCAGTGAAAAAGGACAGGGATACTACGAGCAGTACTTC
TRBD1	-	TRBV28	TRBJ1-5	CASRTLGTGGVLGYQPQHF	TGTGCCAGCAGGACCTTAGGGACAGGGGGCGTTCTGGGTTATCAGCCCCAGCATTTT
TRBD1	-	TRBV7-2	TRBJ2-1	CASRQGAGEQFF	TGTGCCAGCCGGCAGGGGGCAGGTGAGCAGTTCTTC
-	-	TRBV7-2	TRBJ2-1	CASSLDRYNEQFF	TGTGCCAGCAGCTTAGACAGGTACAATGAGCAGTTCTTC
-	-	TRBV28	TRBJ2-3	CASSFRLGTQYF	TGTGCCAGCAGTTTCCGACTGGGTACGCAGTATTTT
-	-	TRBV13	TRBJ2-3	CASSIGGDTDTQYF	TGTGCCAGCAGCATCGGAGGCGACACAGATACGCAGTATTTT
-	-	TRBV6-5	TRBJ1-1	CASSYVGDTEAFF	TGTGCCAGCAGTTATGTCGGAGACACTGAAGCTTTCTTT